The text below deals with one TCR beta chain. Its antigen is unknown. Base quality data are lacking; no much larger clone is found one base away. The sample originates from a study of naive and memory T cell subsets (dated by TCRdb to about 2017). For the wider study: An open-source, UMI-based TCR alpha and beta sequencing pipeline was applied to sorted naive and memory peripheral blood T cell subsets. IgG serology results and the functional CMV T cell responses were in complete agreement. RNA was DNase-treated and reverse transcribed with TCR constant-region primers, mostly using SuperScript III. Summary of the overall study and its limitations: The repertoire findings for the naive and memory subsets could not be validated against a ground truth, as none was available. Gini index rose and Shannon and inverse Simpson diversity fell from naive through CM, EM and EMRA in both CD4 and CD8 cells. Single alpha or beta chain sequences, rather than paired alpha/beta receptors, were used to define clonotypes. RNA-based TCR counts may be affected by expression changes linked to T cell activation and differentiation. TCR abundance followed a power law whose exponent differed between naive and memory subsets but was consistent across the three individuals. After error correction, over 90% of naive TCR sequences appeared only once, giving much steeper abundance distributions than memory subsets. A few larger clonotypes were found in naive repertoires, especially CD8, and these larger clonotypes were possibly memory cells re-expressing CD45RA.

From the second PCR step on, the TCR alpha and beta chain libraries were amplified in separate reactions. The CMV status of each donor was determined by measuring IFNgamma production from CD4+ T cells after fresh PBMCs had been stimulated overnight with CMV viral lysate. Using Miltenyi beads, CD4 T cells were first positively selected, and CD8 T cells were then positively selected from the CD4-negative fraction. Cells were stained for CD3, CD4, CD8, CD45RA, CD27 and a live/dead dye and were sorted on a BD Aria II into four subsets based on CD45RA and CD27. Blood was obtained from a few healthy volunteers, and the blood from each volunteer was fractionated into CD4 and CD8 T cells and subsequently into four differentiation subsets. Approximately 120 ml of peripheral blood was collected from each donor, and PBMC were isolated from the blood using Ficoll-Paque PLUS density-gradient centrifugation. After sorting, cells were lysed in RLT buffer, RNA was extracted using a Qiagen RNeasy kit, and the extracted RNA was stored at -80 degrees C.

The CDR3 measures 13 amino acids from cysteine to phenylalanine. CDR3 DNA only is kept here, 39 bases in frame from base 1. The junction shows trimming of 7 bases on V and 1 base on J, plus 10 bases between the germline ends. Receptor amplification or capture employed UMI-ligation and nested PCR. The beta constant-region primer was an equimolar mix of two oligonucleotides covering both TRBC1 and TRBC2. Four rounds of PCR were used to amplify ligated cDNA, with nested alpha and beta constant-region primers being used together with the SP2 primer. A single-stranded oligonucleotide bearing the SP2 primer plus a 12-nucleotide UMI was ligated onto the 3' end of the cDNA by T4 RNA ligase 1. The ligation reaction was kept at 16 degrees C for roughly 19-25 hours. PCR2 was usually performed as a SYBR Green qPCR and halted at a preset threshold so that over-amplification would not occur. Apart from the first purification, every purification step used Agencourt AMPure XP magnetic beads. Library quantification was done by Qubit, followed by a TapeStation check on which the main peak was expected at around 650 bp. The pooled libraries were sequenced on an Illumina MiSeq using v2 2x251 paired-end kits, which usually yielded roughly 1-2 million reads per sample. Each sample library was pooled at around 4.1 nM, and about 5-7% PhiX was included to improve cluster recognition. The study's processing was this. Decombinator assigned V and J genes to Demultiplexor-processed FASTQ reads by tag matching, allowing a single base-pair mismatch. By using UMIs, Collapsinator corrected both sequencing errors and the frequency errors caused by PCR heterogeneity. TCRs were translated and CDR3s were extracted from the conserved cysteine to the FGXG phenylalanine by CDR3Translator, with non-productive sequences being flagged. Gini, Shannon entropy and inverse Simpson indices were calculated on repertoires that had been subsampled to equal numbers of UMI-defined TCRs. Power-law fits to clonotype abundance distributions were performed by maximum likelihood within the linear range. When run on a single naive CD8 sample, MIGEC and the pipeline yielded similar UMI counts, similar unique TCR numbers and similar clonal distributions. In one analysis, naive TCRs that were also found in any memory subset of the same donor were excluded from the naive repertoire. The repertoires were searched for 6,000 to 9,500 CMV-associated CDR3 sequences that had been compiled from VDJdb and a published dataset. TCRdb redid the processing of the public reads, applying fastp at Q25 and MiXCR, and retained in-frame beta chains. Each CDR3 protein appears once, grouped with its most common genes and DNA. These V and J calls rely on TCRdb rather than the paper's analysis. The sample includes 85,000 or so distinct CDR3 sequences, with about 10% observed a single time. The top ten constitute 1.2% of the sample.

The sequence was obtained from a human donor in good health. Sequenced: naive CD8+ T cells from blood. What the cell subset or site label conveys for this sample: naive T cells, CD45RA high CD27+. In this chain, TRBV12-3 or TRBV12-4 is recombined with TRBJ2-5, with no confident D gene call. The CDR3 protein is CASTRVSQETQYF. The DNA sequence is TGTGCCAGCACCCGAGTCAGCCAAGAGACCCAGTACTTC.